This T cell receptor beta chain appears in the sequencing data of a study of PD-1 blockade in classical Hodgkin lymphoma. The time point: newly diagnosed, previously untreated cHL patient sample. A comparison was provided by newly diagnosed, untreated classical Hodgkin lymphoma PBMCs. The repertoire was sequenced with immunoSEQ multiplex PCR; TCRdb's copy has only in-frame clones and lacks some. Found here are roughly 29,000 clones, about 89% of them singletons; the top ten hold roughly 3.8%. Germline V gives CDR1 SQVTM, CDR2 ANQGSEA. The CDR3 is made up of 13 amino acids. Trimming removed 3 bases from V and 6 bases from J; junction bases left unmatched: 6. Broader study findings: Factors driving the repertoire differences, possibly disease activity or prior therapy, remain undefined. Newly diagnosed patients were reported to start with lower TCR diversity than healthy donors.

Comments on this clone: Its target is not known.

The sequenced material came from peripheral blood mononuclear cells (PBMCs). The clonotype originates from a human donor with classical Hodgkin lymphoma. The genes are TRBV29-1 and TRBJ1-2; TRBD1 matches 8 bases. The CDR3 bases are TGCAGCGTTGATGACAGGGGTGGAGATGGCTACACCTTC. Its translation is CSVDDRGGDGYTF.